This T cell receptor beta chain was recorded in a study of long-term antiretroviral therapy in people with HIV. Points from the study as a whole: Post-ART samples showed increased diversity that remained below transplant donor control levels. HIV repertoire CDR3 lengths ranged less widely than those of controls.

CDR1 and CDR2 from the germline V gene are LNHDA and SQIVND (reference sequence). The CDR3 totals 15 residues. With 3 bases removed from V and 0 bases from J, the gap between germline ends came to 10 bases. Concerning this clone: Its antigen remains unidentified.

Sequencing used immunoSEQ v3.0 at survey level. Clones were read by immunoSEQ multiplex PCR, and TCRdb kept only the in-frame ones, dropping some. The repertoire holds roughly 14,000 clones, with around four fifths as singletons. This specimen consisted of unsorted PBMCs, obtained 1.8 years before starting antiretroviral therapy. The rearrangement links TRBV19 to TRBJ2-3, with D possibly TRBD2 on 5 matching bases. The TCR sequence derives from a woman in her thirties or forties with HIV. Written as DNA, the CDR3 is TGTGCCAGTAGTATCTTCGGCGGGAGCACAGATACGCAGTATTTT. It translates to CASSIFGGSTDTQYF. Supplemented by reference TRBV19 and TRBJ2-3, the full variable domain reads DGGITQSPKYLFRKEGQNVTLSCEQNLNHDAMYWYRQDPGQGLRLIYYSQIVNDFQKGDIAEGYSVSREKKESFPLTVTSAQKNPTAFYLCASSIFGGSTDTQYFGPGTRLTVL.